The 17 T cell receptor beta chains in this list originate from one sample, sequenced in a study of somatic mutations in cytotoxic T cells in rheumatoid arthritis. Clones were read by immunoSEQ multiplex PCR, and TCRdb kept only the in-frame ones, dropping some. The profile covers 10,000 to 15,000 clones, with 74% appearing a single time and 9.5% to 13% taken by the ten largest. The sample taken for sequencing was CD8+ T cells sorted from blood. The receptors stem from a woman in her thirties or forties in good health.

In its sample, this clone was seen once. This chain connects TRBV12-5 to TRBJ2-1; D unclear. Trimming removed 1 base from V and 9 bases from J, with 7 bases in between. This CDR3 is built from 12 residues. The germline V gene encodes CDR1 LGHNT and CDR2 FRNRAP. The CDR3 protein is CASGLALFEQFF. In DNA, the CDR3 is TGTGCTAGTGGTTTGGCCCTTTTTGAGCAGTTCTTC. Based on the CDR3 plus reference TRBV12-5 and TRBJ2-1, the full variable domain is DARVTQTPRHKVTEMGQEVTMRCQPILGHNTVFWYRQTMMQGLELLAYFRNRAPLDDSGMPKDRFSAEMPDATLATLKIQPSEPRDSAVYFCASGLALFEQFFGPGTRLTVL.

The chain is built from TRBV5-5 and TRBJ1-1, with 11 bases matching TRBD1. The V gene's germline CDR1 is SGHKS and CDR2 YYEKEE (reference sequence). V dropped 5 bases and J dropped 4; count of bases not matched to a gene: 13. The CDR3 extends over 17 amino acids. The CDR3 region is CASRTGTGGLTGTEAFF. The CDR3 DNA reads TGTGCCAGCAGAACCGGGACAGGGGGTCTGACGGGCACTGAAGCTTTCTTT.

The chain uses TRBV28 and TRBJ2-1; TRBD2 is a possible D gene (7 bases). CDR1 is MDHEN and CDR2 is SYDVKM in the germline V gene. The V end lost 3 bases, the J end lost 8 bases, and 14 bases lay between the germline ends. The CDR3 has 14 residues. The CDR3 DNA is TGTGCCAGCAGTTTGGGGGGGCGCTTGGATGAGCAGTTCTTC. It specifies CASSLGGRLDEQFF.

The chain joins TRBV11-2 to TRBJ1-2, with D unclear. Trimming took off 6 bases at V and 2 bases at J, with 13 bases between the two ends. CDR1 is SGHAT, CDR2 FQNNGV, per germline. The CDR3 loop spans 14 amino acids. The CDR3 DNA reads TGTGCCAGCAGACCACTTCCCGGGAACTATGGCTACACCTTC. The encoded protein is CASRPLPGNYGYTF.

CDR3 region: CASSQEWQVAEGQPQHF. CDR3 nucleotide sequence: TGTGCCAGCAGCCAAGAATGGCAGGTAGCGGAGGGTCAGCCCCAGCATTTT. This chain connects TRBV4-2 to TRBJ1-5; D uncertain. This CDR3 is 17 amino acids long. Germline V gene data show CDR1 as LGHNA and CDR2 as YNFKEQ. The V and J ends lost 0 bases and 6 bases respectively, with 18 bases between them.

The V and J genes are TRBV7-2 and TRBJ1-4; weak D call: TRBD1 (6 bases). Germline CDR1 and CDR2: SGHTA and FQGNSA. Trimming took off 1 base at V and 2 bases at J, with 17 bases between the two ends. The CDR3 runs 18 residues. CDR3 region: CASSLVGQGMGTNEKLFF. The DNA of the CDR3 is TGTGCCAGCAGCTTAGTCGGGCAGGGGATGGGTACTAATGAAAAACTGTTTTTT.

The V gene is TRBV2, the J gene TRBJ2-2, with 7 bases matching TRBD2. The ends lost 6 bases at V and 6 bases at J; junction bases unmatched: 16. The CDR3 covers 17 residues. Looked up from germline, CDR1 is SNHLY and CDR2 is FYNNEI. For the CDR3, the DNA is TGTGCCAGCAGCGAAACCGGACTAGGGGATTTTCCCGGGGAGCTGTTTTTT. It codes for CASSETGLGDFPGELFF. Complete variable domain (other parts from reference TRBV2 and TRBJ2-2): EPEVTQTPSHQVTQMGQEVILRCVPISNHLYFYWYRQILGQKVEFLVSFYNNEISEKSEIFDDQFSVERPDGSNFTLKIRSTKLEDSAMYFCASSETGLGDFPGELFFGEGSRLTVL.

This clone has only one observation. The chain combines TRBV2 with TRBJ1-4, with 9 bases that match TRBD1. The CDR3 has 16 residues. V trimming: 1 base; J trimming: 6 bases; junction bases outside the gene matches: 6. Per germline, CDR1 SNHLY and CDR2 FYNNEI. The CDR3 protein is CASSEGWTGEDEKLFF. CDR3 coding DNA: TGTGCCAGCAGTGAAGGGTGGACAGGGGAGGATGAAAAACTGTTTTTT.

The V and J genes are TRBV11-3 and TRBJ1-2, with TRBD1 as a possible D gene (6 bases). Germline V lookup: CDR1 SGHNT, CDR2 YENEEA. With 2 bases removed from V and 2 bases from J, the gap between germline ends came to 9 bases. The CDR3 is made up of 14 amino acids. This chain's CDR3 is CASSLPGTNYGYTF. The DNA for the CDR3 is TGTGCCAGCAGCTTACCCGGGACAAACTATGGCTACACCTTC.

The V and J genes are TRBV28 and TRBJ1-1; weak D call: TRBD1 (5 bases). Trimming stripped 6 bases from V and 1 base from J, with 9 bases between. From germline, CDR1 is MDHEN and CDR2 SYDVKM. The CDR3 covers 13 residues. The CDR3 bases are TGTGCCAGCAGGGCCGGGACGAACACTGAAGCTTTCTTT. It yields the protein CASRAGTNTEAFF.

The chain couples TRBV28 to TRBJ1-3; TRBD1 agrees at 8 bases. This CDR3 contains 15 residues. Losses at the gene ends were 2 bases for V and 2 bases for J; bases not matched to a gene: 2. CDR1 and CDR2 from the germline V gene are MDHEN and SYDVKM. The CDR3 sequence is CASSLAGGAGNTIYF. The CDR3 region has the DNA TGTGCCAGCAGTTTAGCAGGGGGCGCTGGAAACACCATATATTTT.

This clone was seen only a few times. The DNA of the CDR3 is TGTGCCAGCAGCGGAAGCCGGACGGTCGGCGGTGGGGATGAGCAGTTCTTC. Encoded protein: CASSGSRTVGGGDEQFF. J is TRBJ2-1 and V is TRBV7-9; no reliable D call. V lost 5 bases and J 8 bases, leaving 25 bases between the germline ends. The CDR3 has 17 amino acids. The germline V gene encodes CDR1 SEHNR and CDR2 FQNEAQ (reference sequence). Drawing the rest from reference TRBV7-9 and TRBJ2-1, the complete variable domain is DTGVSQNPRHKITKRGQNVTFRCDPISEHNRLYWYRQTLGQGPEFLTYFQNEAQLEKSRLLSDRFSAERPKGSFSTLEIQRTEQGDSAMYLCASSGSRTVGGGDEQFFGPGTRLTVL.

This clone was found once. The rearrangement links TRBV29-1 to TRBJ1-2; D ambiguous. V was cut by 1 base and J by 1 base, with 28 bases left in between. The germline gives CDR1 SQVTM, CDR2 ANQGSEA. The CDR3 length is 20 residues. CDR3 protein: CSVEGPEVGSGGVGNYGYTF. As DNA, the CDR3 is TGCAGCGTTGAAGGTCCCGAGGTGGGTTCCGGCGGAGTAGGTAACTATGGCTACACCTTC.

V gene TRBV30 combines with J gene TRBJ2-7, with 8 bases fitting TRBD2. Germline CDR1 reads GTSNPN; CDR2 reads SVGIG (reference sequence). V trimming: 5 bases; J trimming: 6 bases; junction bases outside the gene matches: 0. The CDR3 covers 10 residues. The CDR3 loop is CAWGTSEQYF. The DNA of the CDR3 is TGTGCCTGGGGGACTAGCGAGCAGTACTTC.

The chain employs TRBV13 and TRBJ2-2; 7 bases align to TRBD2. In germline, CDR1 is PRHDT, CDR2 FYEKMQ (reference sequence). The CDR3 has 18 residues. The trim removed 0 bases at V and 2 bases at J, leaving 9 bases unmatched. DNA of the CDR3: TGTGCCAGCAGCTTAGGCCTGGGCGGGAGACTTAACACCGGGGAGCTGTTTTTT. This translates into CASSLGLGGRLNTGELFF.

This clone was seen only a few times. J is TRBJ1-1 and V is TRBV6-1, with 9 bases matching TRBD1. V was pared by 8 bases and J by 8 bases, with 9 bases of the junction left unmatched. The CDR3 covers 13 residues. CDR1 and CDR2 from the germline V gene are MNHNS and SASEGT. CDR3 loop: CASPKQGAPEAFF. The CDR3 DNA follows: TGTGCCAGCCCCAAACAGGGGGCGCCCGAAGCTTTCTTT.

CDR3 sequence reads: CASSYTPGSNQPQHF. The DNA for the CDR3 is TGTGCCAGCAGTTACACCCCAGGGAGCAATCAGCCCCAGCATTTT. The rearrangement joins TRBV6-6 to TRBJ1-5, with a tentative D call TRBD1 (5 bases). Deletions cut 2 bases from V and 1 base from J, with 9 bases between. This CDR3 has 15 amino acids. Germline V gene data show CDR1 as MNHNY and CDR2 as SVGAGI (reference sequence).